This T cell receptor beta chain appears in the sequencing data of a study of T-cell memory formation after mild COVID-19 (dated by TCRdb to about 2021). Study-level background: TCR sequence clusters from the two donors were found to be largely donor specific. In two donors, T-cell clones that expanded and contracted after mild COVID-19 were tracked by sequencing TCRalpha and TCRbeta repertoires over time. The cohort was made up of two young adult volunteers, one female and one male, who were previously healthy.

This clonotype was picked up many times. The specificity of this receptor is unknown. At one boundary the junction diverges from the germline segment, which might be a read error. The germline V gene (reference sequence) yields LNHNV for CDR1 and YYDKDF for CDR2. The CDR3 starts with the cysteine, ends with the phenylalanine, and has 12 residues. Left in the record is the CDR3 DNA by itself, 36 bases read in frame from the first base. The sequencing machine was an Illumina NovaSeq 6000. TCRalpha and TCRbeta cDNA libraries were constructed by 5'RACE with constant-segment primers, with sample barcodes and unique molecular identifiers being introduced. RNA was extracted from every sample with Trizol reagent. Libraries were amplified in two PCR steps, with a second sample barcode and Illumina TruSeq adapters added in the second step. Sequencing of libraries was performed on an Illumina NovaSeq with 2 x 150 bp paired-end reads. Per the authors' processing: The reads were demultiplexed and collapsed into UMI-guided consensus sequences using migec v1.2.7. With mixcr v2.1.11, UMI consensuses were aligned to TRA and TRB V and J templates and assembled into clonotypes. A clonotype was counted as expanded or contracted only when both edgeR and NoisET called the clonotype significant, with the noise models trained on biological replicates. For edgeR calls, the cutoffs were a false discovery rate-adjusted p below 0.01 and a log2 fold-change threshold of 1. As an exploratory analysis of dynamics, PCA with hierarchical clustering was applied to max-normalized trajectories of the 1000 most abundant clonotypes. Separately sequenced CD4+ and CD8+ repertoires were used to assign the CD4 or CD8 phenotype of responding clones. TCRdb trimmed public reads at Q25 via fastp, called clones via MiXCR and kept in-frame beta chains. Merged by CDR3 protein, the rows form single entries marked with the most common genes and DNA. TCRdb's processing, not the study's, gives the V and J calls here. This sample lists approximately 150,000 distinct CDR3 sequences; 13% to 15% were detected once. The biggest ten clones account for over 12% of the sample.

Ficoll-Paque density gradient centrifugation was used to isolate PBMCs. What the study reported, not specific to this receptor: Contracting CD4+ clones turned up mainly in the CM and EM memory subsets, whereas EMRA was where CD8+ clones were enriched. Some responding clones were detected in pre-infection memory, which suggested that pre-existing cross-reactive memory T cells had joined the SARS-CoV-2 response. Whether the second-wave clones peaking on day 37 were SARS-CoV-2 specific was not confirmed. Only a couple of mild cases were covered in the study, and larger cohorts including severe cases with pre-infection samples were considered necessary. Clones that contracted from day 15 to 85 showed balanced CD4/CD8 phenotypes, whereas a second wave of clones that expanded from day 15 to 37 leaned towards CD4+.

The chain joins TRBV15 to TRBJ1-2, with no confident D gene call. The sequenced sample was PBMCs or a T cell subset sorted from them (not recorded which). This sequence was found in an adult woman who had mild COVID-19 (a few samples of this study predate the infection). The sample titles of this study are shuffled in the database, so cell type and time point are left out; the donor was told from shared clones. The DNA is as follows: TGTGCCACCAGCAGAGATGCGGTTCTGATGCTCTTC. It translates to CATSRDAVLMLF.